This T cell receptor (beta chain) was sequenced during a study of breast tumors, draining lymph nodes, adjacent tissues. Many counts were recorded for this clonotype. Its antigen remains unidentified. General study points: Compared with lymph nodes, tumors were less diverse; compared with nontumor tissue, more.

This CDR3 region has 15 residues. From germline, CDR1 is SGHTA and CDR2 FQGTGA. With V trimmed by 7 bases and J by 6 bases, 8 bases remained unmatched. In TCRdb, the multiplex PCR reads were re-called with MiXCR into one record per CDR3 protein. The table includes 20,000 or so distinct CDR3 sequences, 50% detected once. This clonotype originated in a female donor with breast cancer. Some clones in this sample may be carry-over from other donors' samples. The sequencing sample was made of breast tumor tissue. The chain couples TRBV7-3 to TRBJ2-1; 11 nucleotides line up with TRBD2. In nucleotides, the CDR3 is TGTGCCAGCAAAATCACTAGCGGGAGTACCAATGAGCAGTTCTTC. Protein: CASKITSGSTNEQFF.